The TCR beta chain under discussion was sequenced for a study of OX40 agonist ivuxolimab in advanced cancers. Findings and caveats of the study: Antigen targets of the expanded peripheral T cells went undetermined.

The data were produced by immunoSEQ multiplex PCR, yet TCRdb's version contains in-frame clones alone and is incomplete. The data contain 76,000 or so clones, roughly 85% of them seen just once; the ten biggest clones take up 0.61%. Peripheral blood came from all dose cohorts at three timepoints. In its sample, this clone was seen a few times. The antigen is unknown. This receptor was taken from an adult with an advanced solid tumor such as melanoma, head and neck, liver or kidney cancer. This material consisted of CD4+ or CD8+ T cells sorted from blood, taken in a trial of the OX40 agonist ivuxolimab.

CDR3 bases: TGTGCCAGCAGCTTAACAGGGGGCGAAAAGACCCAGTACTTC. It specifies CASSLTGGEKTQYF. The chain couples TRBV5-5 to TRBJ2-5, with 9 bases aligning to TRBD1. This CDR3 is 14 amino acids long. The trim removed 2 bases at V and 6 bases at J, leaving 5 bases unmatched. CDR1 is SGHKS, CDR2 YYEKEE, per germline (reference sequence). The full variable domain, with the rest looked up from reference TRBV5-5 and TRBJ2-5, is DAGVTQSPTHLIKTRGQQVTLRCSPISGHKSVSWYQQVLGQGPQFIFQYYEKEERGRGNFPDRFSARQFPNYSSELNVNALLLGDSALYLCASSLTGGEKTQYFGPGTRLLVL.